The following is a T cell receptor (beta chain) sequence with its context. This sample was included in a study of blood T cell repertoires in COVID-19. Whole-study context: Researchers got acute and convalescent COVID-19 samples from the United States, Italy and Spain. Sources were T cells, B-cell-depleted T cells, or PBMCs; the material itself was cDNA or gDNA.

Methods used by the authors: The authors estimated nucleated cell counts from reference gene primer amplification. The method was immunoSEQ multiplex PCR; TCRdb's version includes in-frame clones alone and lacks a portion of them. The DNA was the basis for D and trimming; V, J and clone size are from that table. The sample lists around 150,000 clones, about four fifths occurring once. CDR1 and CDR2 from the germline V gene are LGHDT and YNNKEL (reference sequence). This CDR3 is built from 14 residues. The V end was cut by 1 base, the J end by 5 bases, with 11 bases between. This clonotype was sampled from a man between 60 and 75 years old with active or convalescent COVID-19. The sequencing input was peripheral blood. The gene calls are TRBV3-1 (or the pseudogene TRBV3-2) and TRBJ2-5, with TRBD2 as a possible D gene (5 bases). The CDR3 nucleotides are TGTGCCAGCAGCCAAGTTCCGACTAAGGAGACCCAGTACTTC. It encodes CASSQVPTKETQYF.